This T cell receptor beta chain stems from a study of blood T cell repertoires in COVID-19. Study-wide background: Sources were T cells, B-cell-depleted T cells, or PBMCs; the material itself was cDNA or gDNA.

CDR3 length: 15 residues. V was clipped by 1 base and J by 4 bases, with 11 bases between them. Germline V CDR1 and CDR2: KGHSH, LQKENI. The protocol was immunoSEQ multiplex PCR, while the TCRdb copy is restricted to in-frame clones and leaves out a portion. The table shows approximately 320,000 clones, with 85% occurring only once. The chain uses TRBV18 and TRBJ1-5, with D possibly TRBD1 on 6 matching bases. The origin of this receptor is a human donor in a cohort sampled during active COVID-19. Sample: peripheral blood. CDR3 loop: CASSPQLGANQPQHF. CDR3 coding DNA: TGTGCCAGCTCACCACAGTTGGGGGCAAATCAGCCCCAGCATTTT.